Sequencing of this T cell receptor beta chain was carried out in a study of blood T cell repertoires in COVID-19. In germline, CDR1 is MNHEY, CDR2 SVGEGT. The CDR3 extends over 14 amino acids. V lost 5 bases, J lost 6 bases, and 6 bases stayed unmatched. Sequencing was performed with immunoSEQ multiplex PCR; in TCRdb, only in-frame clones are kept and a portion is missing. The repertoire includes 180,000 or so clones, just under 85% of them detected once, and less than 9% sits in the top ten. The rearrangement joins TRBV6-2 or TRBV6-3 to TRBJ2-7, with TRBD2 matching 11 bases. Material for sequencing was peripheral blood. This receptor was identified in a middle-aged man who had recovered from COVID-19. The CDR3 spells CASSQPGLAAEQYF. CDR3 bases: TGTGCCAGCAGTCAACCGGGACTAGCGGCCGAGCAGTACTTC.